The 29 T cell receptor beta chains below come from one sample, sequenced in a study of blood T cells in healthy people across ages (dated by TCRdb to between 2015 and 2017). The protocol used for the library was 5' RACE. TCRdb shows the sequencer as Illumina HiSeq 2500. A second PCR of about 6 to 12 cycles was performed with a sample-barcoded 5' primer and a J-beta primer mix. TCRdb handled the public reads itself, with Q25 trimming in fastp and clone calling in MiXCR, and kept productive beta chains. One record per CDR3 amino acid sequence lists the most common genes and DNA. A total of roughly 930,000 distinct CDR3 sequences appear in this sample, about 48% of them only once. Over 10% of the sample is in the top ten clones. The sequenced sample consisted of blood. These receptors were taken from a man aged 25-45 years in good health.

V is TRBV6-2 or TRBV6-3 and J is TRBJ2-7; D gene uncertain. Germline V CDR1 and CDR2: MNHEY, SVGEGT. This CDR3 comprises 13 residues. The V end lost 2 bases, the J end lost 6 bases, and 11 bases lay between the germline ends. CDR3 in amino acids: CASSYGAGLEQYF. The CDR3 coding sequence is TGTGCCAGCAGTTACGGAGCCGGGCTCGAGCAGTACTTC.

A few counts support this clonotype. A much larger clone sits a single nucleotide away, making a read error possible. V usage is TRBV6-4 and J usage is TRBJ2-5; D tentatively fits TRBD1 or TRBD2 (5 bases each). Germline V gene lookup returns CDR1 MRHNA and CDR2 SNTAGT. V dropped 0 bases and J dropped 11 bases, with 16 bases sitting between them. This CDR3 is 14 amino acids long. The CDR3 nucleotides read TGTGCCAGCAGTGACTCTGGGGGAAACAATGAGCAGTACTTC. Translating it yields CASSDSGGNNEQYF.

This clonotype was counted only a few times. V and J are TRBV10-3 and TRBJ1-5; D gene unclear. This CDR3 spans 13 amino acids. CDR1 and CDR2 (germline): ENHRY, SYGVKD. Trimming pared 0 bases from V and 6 bases from J, leaving 6 bases between. The CDR3 here is CAISESPGQPQHF. The DNA of the CDR3 is TGTGCCATCAGTGAGTCCCCAGGTCAGCCCCAGCATTTT.

This clonotype was observed once. The gene calls are TRBV27 and TRBJ1-6; perhaps TRBD1 as D (5 bases). CDR1 and CDR2 from the germline V gene are MNHEY and SMNVEV (reference sequence). V lost 3 bases and J 9 bases, leaving 9 bases between the germline ends. The CDR3 runs 13 residues. DNA of the CDR3: TGTGCCAGCAGTTTCCGGGGGTCTTCACCCCTCCACTTT. This codes for CASSFRGSSPLHF.

The rearrangement links TRBV4-2 to TRBJ1-1; TRBD1 is a possible D gene (5 bases). With 2 bases removed from V and 7 bases from J, the gap between germline ends came to 14 bases. The CDR3 sequence is 14 residues long. The V gene's germline CDR1 is LGHNA and CDR2 YNFKEQ. The CDR3 DNA follows: TGTGCCAGCAGCCAAAACTTTGAGGACATTGAAGCTTTCTTT. It specifies CASSQNFEDIEAFF.

This rearrangement joins TRBV3-1 to TRBJ1-2; no clear D. Trimming shortened V by 8 bases and J by 8 bases, and 12 bases separated the two germline ends. CDR3 length equals 11 residues. Germline assignment: CDR1 LGHDT and CDR2 YNNKEL (reference sequence). The CDR3 coding sequence is TGTGCCAGCTCCTACGACTGGGGCTACACCTTC. As protein: CASSYDWGYTF.

Of note for this clonotype: It is unclear where the CDR3 begins or ends on the DNA, so no DNA is shown, and the CDR3 is as TCRdb lists it. This chain links TRBV12-3 or TRBV12-4 with TRBJ1-1. The CDR3 length equals 15 residues, ends included. CDR3 loop: CASSLAQAMNTEAFF.

The chain recombines TRBV6-5 with TRBJ2-5, with 8 bases identical to TRBD2. The CDR3 length is 16 residues. V lost 2 bases and J lost 5; bases outside the gene matches: 10. The germline V gene encodes CDR1 MNHEY and CDR2 SVGAGI. As DNA, the CDR3 is TGTGCCAGCAGTTACCAGCCGGGGGGGGGCTTTGAGACCCAGTACTTC. Encoded protein: CASSYQPGGGFETQYF.

The rearrangement joins TRBV7-2 to TRBJ1-2; a weak D match, TRBD1 (6 bases). This CDR3 has 13 amino acids. V was shortened by 5 bases and J by 9 bases, with 16 bases between the two germline ends. Germline V gene sequence: CDR1 SGHTA, CDR2 FQGNSA. CDR3 in DNA: TGTGCCAGCAGCCCCAGACAGGAGGGGCGCTACACCTTC. Protein: CASSPRQEGRYTF.

There are a few counts of this clonotype. Here the CDR3 reads CASTLRGVEETQYF. Written as DNA, the CDR3 is TGTGCCAGCACCCTGCGGGGGGTGGAAGAGACTCAGTACTTC. This chain links TRBV3-1 with TRBJ2-4, with 8 bases aligning to TRBD2. Germline V lookup: CDR1 LGHDT, CDR2 YNNKEL (reference sequence). The length of the CDR3 is 14 residues. J gave up 12 bases and V 7 bases, and 14 bases lay outside the gene matches.

This chain uses TRBV29-1 with TRBJ1-5; 8 positions agree with TRBD1. CDR3 length: 13 residues. The V gene end was trimmed by 5 bases and the J gene end by 7 bases; junction bases not matched to a gene: 7. CDR1 SQVTM and CDR2 ANQGSEA come from the germline V gene. The CDR3 protein is CSVQQGVGQPQHF. The CDR3 DNA reads TGCAGCGTTCAACAGGGGGTTGGACAGCCCCAGCATTTT.

The chain is built from TRBV29-1 and TRBJ2-5; TRBD2 matches at 15 bases. Germline values: CDR1 SQVTM, CDR2 ANQGSEA. Trimming cost V 5 bases and J 4 bases; bases outside gene matches: 2. The CDR3 totals 14 residues. The CDR3 is CSVRTSGRVETQYF. CDR3 DNA sequence: TGCAGCGTTCGGACTAGCGGGAGGGTAGAGACCCAGTACTTC. Using reference TRBV29-1 and TRBJ2-5 for the parts outside the CDR3, the full variable domain is SAVISQKPSRDICQRGTSLTIQCQVDSQVTMMFWYRQQPGQSLTLIATANQGSEATYESGFVIDKFPISRPNLTFSTLTVSNMSPEDSSIYLCSVRTSGRVETQYFGPGTRLLVL.

V is TRBV27 and J is TRBJ2-5; the match to TRBD2 covers 12 bases. The closer fit of TRBJ2-7 to the DNA end suggests the J call may be wrong. Germline V CDR1 and CDR2: MNHEY, SMNVEV (reference sequence). The CDR3 runs to 15 residues. The CDR3 loop is CASSTSGRPGSEQYF. CDR3 coding DNA: TGTGCCAGCTCAACTAGCGGGAGGCCGGGGAGCGAGCAGTACTTC.

The genes are TRBV6-2 or TRBV6-3 and TRBJ2-3, with D hard to call. Trimming left V 5 bases short and J 1 base short, with 16 bases between. The CDR3 is 16 amino acids. Germline V gene sequence: CDR1 MNHEY, CDR2 SVGEGT. The CDR3 DNA follows: TGTGCCAGCAGTCTTATTTTTGAGACTGGCACAGATACGCAGTATTTT. Encoded protein: CASSLIFETGTDTQYF.

The gene calls are TRBV27 and TRBJ2-1, with unresolved D. The better agreement between TRBJ2-7 and the DNA end casts doubt on the J call. From germline, CDR1 is MNHEY and CDR2 SMNVEV (reference sequence). The CDR3 is 12 amino acids. CDR3: CASSSLGHEQYF. The CDR3 bases are TGTGCCAGCAGTTCTCTAGGTCACGAGCAGTACTTC.

V is TRBV11-2 and J is TRBJ2-7; TRBD1 matches 8 bases. This CDR3 spans 14 amino acids. Germline CDR1 reads SGHAT; CDR2 reads FQNNGV. After removal of 5 bases from V and 4 bases from J, the junction contained 7 bases not matched to a gene. The CDR3 coding sequence is TGTGCCAGCAGCGCGGCAGGGGGCAAATACGAGCAGTACTTC. It yields the protein CASSAAGGKYEQYF.

This clonotype was counted ten times or more. The chain employs TRBV29-1 and TRBJ2-7; D may be TRBD2 (6 bases). Germline V CDR1 and CDR2: SQVTM, ANQGSEA. The length of the CDR3 is 13 residues. V lost 1 base and J lost 1, with 8 bases in between. This chain's CDR3 is CSVEVGSSYEQYF. The CDR3 DNA follows: TGCAGCGTTGAAGTCGGGAGTTCCTACGAGCAGTACTTC.

This sequence joins TRBV5-1 and TRBJ2-7; 7 bases map to TRBD1. The J call may be incorrect, as the DNA end agrees better with TRBJ2-5. The CDR3 runs to 13 residues. Germline V lookup: CDR1 SGHRS, CDR2 YFSETQ. The CDR3 region is CASSDDRAETQYF. CDR3 DNA sequence: TGCGCCAGCAGCGATGACAGGGCCGAGACCCAGTACTTC.

The chain joins TRBV20-1 to TRBJ2-5, with 7 bases aligning to TRBD1. This CDR3 spans 14 amino acids. The germline V gene encodes CDR1 DFQATT and CDR2 SNEGSKA (reference sequence). Trimming cost V 1 base and J 2 bases; bases outside gene matches: 4. Here the CDR3 reads CSARVGDRQETQYF. The DNA for the CDR3 is TGCAGTGCTAGAGTCGGGGACAGACAAGAGACCCAGTACTTC.

J is TRBJ2-1 and V is TRBV7-2; 12 positions agree with TRBD2. Unmatched junction bases numbered 7, after V lost 3 bases and J lost 4 bases. CDR3 size: 17 residues. The V gene's germline CDR1 is SGHTA and CDR2 FQGNSA. The CDR3 DNA reads TGTGCCAGCAGCTTCCCTAGCGGGGGGGCCACATACAATGAGCAGTTCTTC. Translating it yields CASSFPSGGATYNEQFF.

This clonotype has a handful of counts. The chain combines TRBV11-1 with TRBJ2-6; D not resolved. In germline, CDR1 is SGHAT, CDR2 FQDESV (reference sequence). Trimming cost V 1 base and J 4 bases, with 11 bases left between them. CDR3 size: 16 residues. DNA of the CDR3: TGTGCCAGCAGCTTAGAAGCCGGGTTCGGGGCCAACGTCCTGACTTTC. Its protein product is CASSLEAGFGANVLTF.

CDR3 in amino acids: CASKRDYTARGNEQFF. CDR3 nucleotides: TGTGCCAGCAAGAGGGATTACACCGCCAGGGGGAATGAGCAGTTCTTC. The rearrangement links TRBV6-2 or TRBV6-3 to TRBJ2-1, with TRBD1 matching over 7 bases. The ends lost 7 bases at V and 7 bases at J; junction bases unmatched: 16. Germline values: CDR1 MNHEY, CDR2 SVGEGT. The CDR3 sequence is 16 residues long.

This clonotype was detected once. The chain couples TRBV13 to TRBJ1-6; possibly TRBD1 for D (5 bases). The V gene's germline CDR1 is PRHDT and CDR2 FYEKMQ (reference sequence). The CDR3 is 14 residues long. Deletions cut 0 bases from V and 9 bases from J, with 9 bases between. CDR3 sequence reads: CASSLGYQGSPLHF. In nucleotides, the CDR3 is TGTGCCAGCAGCTTAGGGTACCAGGGTTCACCCCTCCACTTT.

CDR3 bases: TGTGCCAGCAGTTTGGGACAGGGGTTTCCCTACGAGCAGTACTTC. Its translation: CASSLGQGFPYEQYF. The chain is built from TRBV27 and TRBJ2-7; 10 bases align to TRBD1. CDR1 and CDR2 (germline): MNHEY, SMNVEV (reference sequence). This CDR3 has 15 amino acids. V trimming: 3 bases; J trimming: 2 bases; junction bases outside the gene matches: 4.

This clonotype showed up many times. The rearrangement joins TRBV29-1 to TRBJ2-3, with TRBD2 matching over 8 bases. Germline lookup yields CDR1 SQVTM and CDR2 ANQGSEA. The CDR3 is 15 amino acids. V was clipped by 2 bases and J by 3 bases; unmatched bases: 7. CDR3 loop: CSVESLGLGTDTQYF. CDR3 DNA: TGCAGCGTTGAAAGCTTGGGACTAGGGACAGATACGCAGTATTTT.

CDR3 in amino acids: CASSSSEDSYNEQFF. The CDR3 nucleotides read TGCGCCAGCAGCTCGAGTGAAGACTCCTACAATGAGCAGTTCTTC. The rearrangement joins TRBV5-1 to TRBJ2-1; D is unresolved. The V and J ends lost 3 bases and 0 bases respectively, with 10 bases between them. The CDR3 runs 15 residues. Germline loops: CDR1 SGHRS, CDR2 YFSETQ.

The chain carries TRBV6-4 and TRBJ2-1; unclear D gene. This CDR3 comprises 15 residues. V was cut by 3 bases and J by 0 bases, with 9 bases left in between. CDR1 and CDR2 (germline): MRHNA, SNTAGT. CDR3 sequence reads: CASSESESSYNEQFF. The CDR3 DNA sequence: TGTGCCAGCAGTGAAAGCGAGAGCTCCTACAATGAGCAGTTCTTC.

The chain links TRBV9 to TRBJ2-5; perhaps D is TRBD1 or TRBD2 (5 bases each). Matching the DNA end better, TRBJ2-1 makes the J call doubtful. Per the germline V gene, CDR1 is SGDLS and CDR2 is YYNGEE. The CDR3 totals 18 residues. CDR3 sequence reads: CASSPLRTGPGREETQFF. The CDR3, as DNA: TGTGCCAGCAGCCCTCTTAGGACGGGGCCTGGAAGGGAAGAGACCCAGTTCTTC.

This clonotype was observed a handful of times. The V call is TRBV2, the J call TRBJ2-1, with D maybe TRBD2 (5 bases). Trimming cost V 7 bases and J 4 bases, with 17 bases left between them. The germline V gene encodes CDR1 SNHLY and CDR2 FYNNEI. CDR3 length equals 15 residues. CDR3 region: CASTEAASLYNEQFF. The CDR3 bases are TGTGCCAGCACGGAGGCAGCTTCTTTATACAATGAGCAGTTCTTC.